This T cell receptor beta chain was captured in a study of shared clonotypes between healthy human individuals. Whole-study findings and limits: Approximately 5% was the fraction of naive CD4 clonotypes found shared across a few donors. The donor pool, a small one, limited the genetic and exposure-history diversity represented.

Those who donated, Caucasian adults without exception, all lived in Nashville, Tennessee. Note on this clone: Its antigen is as yet unknown.

Sequencing was performed with immunoSEQ multiplex PCR; in TCRdb, only in-frame clones are kept and a portion is missing. The sample records about 1.5 million clones, 95% to 99% being singletons. V was clipped by 8 bases and J by 6 bases; unmatched bases: 6. Germline V gene lookup returns CDR1 SNHLY and CDR2 FYNNEI. The CDR3 length is 13 residues. The chain links TRBV2 to TRBJ2-2; TRBD1 matches 7 bases. The sequence derives from a man between 25 and 39 years old in good health. Sample: naive CD4+ T cells sorted from blood. Subset defined: CD45RA+ positively selected. Written as DNA, the CDR3 is TGTGCCAGCCGACAGGGTGAGGCCGGGGAGCTGTTTTTT. This codes for CASRQGEAGELFF.